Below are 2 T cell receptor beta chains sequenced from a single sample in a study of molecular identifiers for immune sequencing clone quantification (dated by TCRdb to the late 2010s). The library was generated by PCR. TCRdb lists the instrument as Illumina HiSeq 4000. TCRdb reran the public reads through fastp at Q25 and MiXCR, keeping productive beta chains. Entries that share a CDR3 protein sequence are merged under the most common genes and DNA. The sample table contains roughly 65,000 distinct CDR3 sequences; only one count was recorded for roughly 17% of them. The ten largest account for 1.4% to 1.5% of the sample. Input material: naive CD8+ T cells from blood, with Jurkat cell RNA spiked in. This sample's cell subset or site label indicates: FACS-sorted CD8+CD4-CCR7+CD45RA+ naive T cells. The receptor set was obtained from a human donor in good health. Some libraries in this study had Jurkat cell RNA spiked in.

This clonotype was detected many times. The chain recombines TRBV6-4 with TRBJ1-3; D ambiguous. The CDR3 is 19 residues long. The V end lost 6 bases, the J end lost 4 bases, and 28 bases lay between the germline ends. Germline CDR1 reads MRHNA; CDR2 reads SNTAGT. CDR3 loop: CASRPDWTGSRADGNTIYF. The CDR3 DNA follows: TGTGCCAGCAGGCCCGATTGGACGGGTTCTCGGGCGGACGGAAACACCATATATTTT.

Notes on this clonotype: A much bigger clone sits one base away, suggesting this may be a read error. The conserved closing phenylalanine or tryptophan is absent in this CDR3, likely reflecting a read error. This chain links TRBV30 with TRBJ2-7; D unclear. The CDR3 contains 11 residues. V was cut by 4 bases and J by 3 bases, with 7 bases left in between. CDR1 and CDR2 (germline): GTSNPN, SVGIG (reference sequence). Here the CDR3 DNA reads TGTGCCTGGACGGACGGCTACGAGCAGTACTCC. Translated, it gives CAWTDGYEQYS.